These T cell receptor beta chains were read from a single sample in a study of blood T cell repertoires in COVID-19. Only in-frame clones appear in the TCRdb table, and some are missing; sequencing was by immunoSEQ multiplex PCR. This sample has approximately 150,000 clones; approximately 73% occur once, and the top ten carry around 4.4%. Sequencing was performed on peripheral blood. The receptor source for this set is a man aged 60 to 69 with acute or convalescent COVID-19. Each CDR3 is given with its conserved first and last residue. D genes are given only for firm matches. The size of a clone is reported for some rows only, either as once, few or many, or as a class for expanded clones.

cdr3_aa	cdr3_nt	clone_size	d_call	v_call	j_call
CASSPPGVKQYF	TGTGCCAGCAGCCCCCCGGGGGTCAAGCAGTACTTC	.	.	TRBV7-9	TRBJ2-7
CASSLGRGVPVIKPQHF	TGTGCCAGCAGCTTGGGCAGGGGGGTCCCAGTAATCAAGCCCCAGCATTTT	.	TRBD1	TRBV13	TRBJ1-5
CASSEWREGRNEQFF	TGCGCCAGCAGTGAGTGGCGGGAGGGTCGCAATGAGCAGTTCTTC	.	TRBD2	TRBV10-1	TRBJ2-1
CASSYWTGGYGYTF	TGTGCCAGCAGTTACTGGACAGGGGGCTATGGCTACACCTTC	.	TRBD1	TRBV6-5	TRBJ1-2
CASSPTGFTEAFF	TGTGCCAGCTCACCGACAGGGTTCACTGAAGCTTTCTTT	.	TRBD1	TRBV18	TRBJ1-1
CASSPSVSYEQYF	TGTGCCAGCAGTCCATCGGTCTCCTACGAGCAGTACTTC	.	.	TRBV28	TRBJ2-7
CSASLGTGSTDTQYF	TGCAGTGCTAGTCTTGGGACAGGGAGTACAGATACGCAGTATTTT	.	TRBD1	TRBV20-1	TRBJ2-3
CASSPREGAGHGELFF	TGTGCCAGCTCACCACGGGAGGGCGCCGGTCACGGGGAGCTGTTTTTT	.	TRBD2	TRBV18	TRBJ2-2
CASTQGGDTQYF	TGTGCCAGCACCCAAGGCGGGGATACGCAGTATTTT	few	.	TRBV12-3/TRBV12-4	TRBJ2-3
CASSGGGGSTDTQYF	TGTGCCAGTAGTGGGGGAGGCGGGAGCACAGATACGCAGTATTTT	.	.	TRBV19	TRBJ2-3
CASSSDRAYNEQFF	TGCGCCAGCAGTAGCGACAGGGCCTACAATGAGCAGTTCTTC	.	TRBD1	TRBV5-1	TRBJ2-1
CASSSGLAGGYEQFF	TGTGCCAGCAGTTCGGGACTAGCGGGAGGGTATGAGCAGTTCTTC	.	TRBD2	TRBV28	TRBJ2-1
CASSPGLNYGYTF	TGTGCCAGCAGTCCGGGACTCAACTATGGCTACACCTTC	.	.	TRBV6-5	TRBJ1-2
CASRPAGTSAYEQYF	TGTGCCAGCAGGCCAGCCGGGACTAGCGCCTACGAGCAGTACTTC	few	TRBD2	TRBV6-4	TRBJ2-7
CASSLEDRGKAFF	TGTGCCAGCAGCTTGGAGGACAGGGGGAAAGCTTTCTTT	.	TRBD1	TRBV5-8	TRBJ1-1
CASSVALADTQYF	TGTGCCAGCAGCGTAGCTTTAGCGGATACGCAGTATTTT	.	.	TRBV9	TRBJ2-3
CASSQDLGAASGGYTF	TGTGCCAGCAGCCAAGATCTGGGGGCCGCGTCTGGCGGCTACACCTTC	.	.	TRBV3-1/TRBV3-2	TRBJ1-2
CASSVGQGSGELFF	TGTGCCAGCAGTGTTGGACAGGGCTCCGGGGAGCTGTTTTTT	.	TRBD1	TRBV2	TRBJ2-2
CASSLGSGEQYF	TGTGCCAGCAGCTTAGGGTCGGGCGAGCAGTACTTC	once	.	TRBV7-2	TRBJ2-7
CASSSQRWGNTEAFF	TGTGCCAGCAGCTCCCAGCGGTGGGGGAACACTGAAGCTTTCTTT	.	.	TRBV5-4	TRBJ1-1
CASSPRPDNTEAFF	TGTGCCAGCTCACCACGGCCAGATAACACTGAAGCTTTCTTT	.	.	TRBV18	TRBJ1-1
CASTRLYPSGGYTF	TGTGCCAGCACCCGACTCTACCCTAGCGGGGGCTACACCTTC	once	.	TRBV28	TRBJ1-2
CASSQTVVSGNTIYF	TGTGCCAGCAGCCAGACAGTCGTCTCTGGAAACACCATATATTTT	.	.	TRBV14	TRBJ1-3
CASSLGTSGRGAQYF	TGTGCCAGCAGCTTAGGGACTAGCGGGAGAGGTGCGCAGTATTTT	.	TRBD2	TRBV11-2	TRBJ2-3
CASSLWAGLEQYF	TGTGCCAGCAGTTTATGGGCGGGACTCGAGCAGTACTTC	.	.	TRBV28	TRBJ2-7
CAISKGVGQETQYF	TGTGCCATCAGTAAAGGGGTGGGCCAAGAGACCCAGTACTTC	once	.	TRBV10-3	TRBJ2-5
CASSFAGQGWHEQYF	TGTGCCAGCAGTTTTGCGGGACAGGGATGGCACGAGCAGTACTTC	.	TRBD1	TRBV6-6	TRBJ2-7
CASSLTGGPLSLYEQYF	TGCGCCAGCAGCTTGACGGGAGGGCCACTCTCTCTCTACGAGCAGTACTTC	.	TRBD2	TRBV5-1	TRBJ2-7
CASSYLQGGGTEAFF	TGTGCCAGCAGTTACCTACAGGGCGGCGGCACTGAAGCTTTCTTT	.	.	TRBV6-5	TRBJ1-1
CASTLGLAVYNEQFF	TGTGCCAGCACCCTGGGACTAGCGGTCTACAATGAGCAGTTCTTC	.	TRBD2	TRBV28	TRBJ2-1
CATSDSVIDTQYF	TGTGCCACCAGTGATTCAGTAATAGATACGCAGTATTTT	.	.	TRBV24-1	TRBJ2-3
CASSLKGLDTDTQYF	TGTGCCAGCAGCTTGAAGGGACTAGACACAGATACGCAGTATTTT	.	TRBD2	TRBV5-4	TRBJ2-3
CASSGWEAPRYF	TGCGCCAGCAGTGGTTGGGAGGCCCCCCGCTATTTT	.	.	TRBV10-2	TRBJ2-3
CASSLPGRGSYEQYF	TGTGCCAGCAGCTTGCCGGGGAGAGGCTCCTACGAGCAGTACTTC	few	.	TRBV5-6	TRBJ2-7
CASSPTTGGLRNEQYF	TGTGCCAGTAGTCCTACAACGGGGGGCCTGAGGAACGAGCAGTACTTC	.	.	TRBV19	TRBJ2-7
CATSDPQHRAQFF	TGTGCCACCAGTGATCCACAACACAGGGCTCAGTTCTTC	.	.	TRBV24-1	TRBJ2-1
CASKTDRAGELFF	TGTGCCAGCAAAACCGATCGGGCCGGGGAGCTGTTTTTT	.	.	TRBV5-7	TRBJ2-2
CASSSDRVNEQFF	TGTGCCAGCAGCTCAGACAGGGTTAATGAGCAGTTCTTC	.	TRBD1	TRBV11-2	TRBJ2-1
CATGLGLAGAHEQYF	TGTGCCACCGGGCTGGGACTAGCGGGAGCCCACGAGCAGTACTTC	few	TRBD2	TRBV10-3	TRBJ2-7
CASSEGLTYEQYF	TGTGCCAGCAGTGAAGGACTAACCTACGAGCAGTACTTC	.	.	TRBV6-1	TRBJ2-7
CASSYGTTLGEQYF	TGTGCCAGCAGTTATGGGACTACCCTTGGCGAGCAGTACTTC	.	TRBD2	TRBV28	TRBJ2-7
CASSLAGAGRVYEQYF	TGCGCCAGCAGCTTGGCCGGAGCGGGAAGGGTTTACGAGCAGTACTTC	.	TRBD2	TRBV5-1	TRBJ2-7
CASSRLTGNTEAFF	TGTGCCAGCAGCCGACTGACAGGGAACACTGAAGCTTTCTTT	once	.	TRBV14	TRBJ1-1
CASSLPTQGEQFF	TGTGCCAGCAGTTTACCAACCCAGGGCGAGCAGTTCTTC	.	.	TRBV6-1	TRBJ2-1